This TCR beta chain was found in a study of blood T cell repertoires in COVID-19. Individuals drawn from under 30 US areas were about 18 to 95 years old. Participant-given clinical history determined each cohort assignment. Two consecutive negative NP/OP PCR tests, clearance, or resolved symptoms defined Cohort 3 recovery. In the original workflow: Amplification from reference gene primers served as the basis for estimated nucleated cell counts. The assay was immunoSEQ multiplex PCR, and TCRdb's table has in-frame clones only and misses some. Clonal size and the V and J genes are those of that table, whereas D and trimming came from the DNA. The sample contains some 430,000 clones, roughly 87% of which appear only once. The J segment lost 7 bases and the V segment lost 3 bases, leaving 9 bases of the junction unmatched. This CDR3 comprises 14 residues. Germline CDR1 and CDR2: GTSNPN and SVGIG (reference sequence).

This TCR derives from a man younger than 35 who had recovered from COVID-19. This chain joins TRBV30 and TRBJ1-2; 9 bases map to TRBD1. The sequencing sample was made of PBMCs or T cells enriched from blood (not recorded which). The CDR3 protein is CAWRTDRGFSGYTF. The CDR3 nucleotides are TGTGCCTGGAGGACCGACAGGGGGTTTTCTGGCTACACCTTC.